A single sample is the source of the 3 T cell receptor beta chains below, sequenced in a study of cytomegalovirus exposure and HLA in healthy donors. PCR primers comprised 60 Vbeta and 13 Jbeta primers. Profiling relied on immunoSEQ multiplex PCR, and the TCRdb table lists in-frame clones only, not all of them. The sample contains roughly 120,000 clones, approximately 80% of which appear only once. The sequencing input was PBMCs. These receptors were obtained from a man aged 50 to 60 in good health and CMV-seropositive.

The chain has TRBV29-1 and TRBJ2-7; D call uncertain. Germline assignment: CDR1 SQVTM and CDR2 ANQGSEA. V shed 1 base and J shed 2 bases, with 6 bases lying between them. The CDR3 runs 12 residues. CDR3 nucleotide sequence: TGCAGCGTTGAAGCGCGTCCCTACGAGCAGTACTTC. Encoded protein: CSVEARPYEQYF.

The chain has TRBV28 and TRBJ1-5, with 7 bases fitting TRBD1. From germline, CDR1 is MDHEN and CDR2 SYDVKM. The CDR3 runs 15 residues. J was trimmed by 4 bases and V by 11 bases; bases with no gene match: 14. CDR3 loop: CAGSPSRGQNQPQHF. Here the CDR3 DNA reads TGTGCCGGCTCCCCATCAAGGGGGCAAAATCAGCCCCAGCATTTT.

The rearrangement joins TRBV19 to TRBJ1-2; D is uncertain. Germline loops: CDR1 LNHDA, CDR2 SQIVND (reference sequence). V lost 0 bases to trimming and J lost 5 bases, with 16 bases between them. The CDR3 consists of 16 residues. CDR3 sequence reads: CASSIEGFARGYGYTF. CDR3 bases: TGTGCCAGTAGTATAGAAGGATTTGCCCGGGGTTATGGCTACACCTTC.